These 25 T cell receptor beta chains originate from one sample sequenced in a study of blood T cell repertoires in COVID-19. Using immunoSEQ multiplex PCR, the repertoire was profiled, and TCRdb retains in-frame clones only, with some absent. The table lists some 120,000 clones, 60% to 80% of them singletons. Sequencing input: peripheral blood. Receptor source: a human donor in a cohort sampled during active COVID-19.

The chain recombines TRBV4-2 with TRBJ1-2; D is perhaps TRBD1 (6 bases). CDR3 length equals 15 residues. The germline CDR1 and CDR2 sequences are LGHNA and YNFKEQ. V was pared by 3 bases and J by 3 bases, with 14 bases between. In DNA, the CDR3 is TGTGCCAGCAGCCAGGACCTGGACAGCCACTATGGCTACACCTTC. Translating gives CASSQDLDSHYGYTF.

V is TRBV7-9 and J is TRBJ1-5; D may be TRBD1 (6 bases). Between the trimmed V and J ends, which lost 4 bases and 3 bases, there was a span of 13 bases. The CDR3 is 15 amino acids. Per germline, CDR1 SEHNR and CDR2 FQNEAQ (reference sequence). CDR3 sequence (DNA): TGTGCCAGCAGCTCATCTAGACAGGTCAATCAGCCCCAGCATTTT. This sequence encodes CASSSSRQVNQPQHF. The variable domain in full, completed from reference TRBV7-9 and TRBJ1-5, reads DTGVSQNPRHKITKRGQNVTFRCDPISEHNRLYWYRQTLGQGPEFLTYFQNEAQLEKSRLLSDRFSAERPKGSFSTLEIQRTEQGDSAMYLCASSSSRQVNQPQHFGDGTRLSIL.

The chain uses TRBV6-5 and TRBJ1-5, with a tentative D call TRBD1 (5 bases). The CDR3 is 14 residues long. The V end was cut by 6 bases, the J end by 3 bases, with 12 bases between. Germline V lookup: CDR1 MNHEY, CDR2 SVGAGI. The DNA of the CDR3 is TGTGCCAGCAGGCTAGTGACAGACAATCAGCCCCAGCATTTT. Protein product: CASRLVTDNQPQHF.

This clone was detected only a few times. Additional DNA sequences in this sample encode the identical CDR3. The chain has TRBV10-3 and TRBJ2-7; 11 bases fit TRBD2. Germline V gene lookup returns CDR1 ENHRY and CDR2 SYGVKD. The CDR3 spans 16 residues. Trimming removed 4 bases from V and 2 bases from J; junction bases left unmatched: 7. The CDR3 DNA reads TGTGCCATCAGTGGGCTGACTAGCGGGGACACCTACGAGCAGTACTTC. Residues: CAISGLTSGDTYEQYF.

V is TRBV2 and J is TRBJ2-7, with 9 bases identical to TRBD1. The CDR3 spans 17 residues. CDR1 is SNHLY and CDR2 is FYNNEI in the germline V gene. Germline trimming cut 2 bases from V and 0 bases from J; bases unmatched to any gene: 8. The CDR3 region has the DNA TGTGCCAGCAGTGAAAGGGACAGGGATAGACGCTCCTACGAGCAGTACTTC. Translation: CASSERDRDRRSYEQYF.

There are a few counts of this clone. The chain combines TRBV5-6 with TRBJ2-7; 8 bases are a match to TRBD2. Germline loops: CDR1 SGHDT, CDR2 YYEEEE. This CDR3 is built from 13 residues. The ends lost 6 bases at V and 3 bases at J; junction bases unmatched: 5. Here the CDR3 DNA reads TGTGCCAGCACCCCGGGACTAGGCTACGAGCAGTACTTC. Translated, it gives CASTPGLGYEQYF.

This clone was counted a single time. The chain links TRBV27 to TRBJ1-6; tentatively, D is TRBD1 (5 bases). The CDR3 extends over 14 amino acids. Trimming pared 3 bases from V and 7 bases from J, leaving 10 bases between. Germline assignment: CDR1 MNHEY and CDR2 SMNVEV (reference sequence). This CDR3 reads CASSLVGGNSPLHF. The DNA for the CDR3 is TGTGCCAGCAGTTTGGTGGGGGGGAATTCACCCCTCCACTTT.

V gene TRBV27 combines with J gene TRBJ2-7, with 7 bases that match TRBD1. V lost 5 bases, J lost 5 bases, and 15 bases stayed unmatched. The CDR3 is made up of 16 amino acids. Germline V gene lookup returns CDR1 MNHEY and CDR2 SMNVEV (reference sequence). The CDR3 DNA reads TGTGCCAGCAGTCCCCTAGGCGCCGGACAGGTCCACGAGCAGTACTTC. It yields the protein CASSPLGAGQVHEQYF.

The CDR3 loop reads CASSRQGAYGYTF. In DNA form, the CDR3 reads TGTGCCAGCAGTCGACAGGGGGCCTATGGCTACACCTTC. This chain links TRBV12-3 or TRBV12-4 with TRBJ1-2; 10 bases line up with TRBD1. J gave up 4 bases and V 5 bases, and 1 base lay outside the gene matches. This CDR3 is built from 13 residues.

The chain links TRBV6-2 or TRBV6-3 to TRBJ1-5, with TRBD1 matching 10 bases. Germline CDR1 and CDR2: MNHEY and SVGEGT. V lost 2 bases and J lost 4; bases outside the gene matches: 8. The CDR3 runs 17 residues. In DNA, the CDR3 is TGTGCCAGCAGTTACCGGTTTGTGGGACAGGGGAATCAGCCCCAGCATTTT. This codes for CASSYRFVGQGNQPQHF.

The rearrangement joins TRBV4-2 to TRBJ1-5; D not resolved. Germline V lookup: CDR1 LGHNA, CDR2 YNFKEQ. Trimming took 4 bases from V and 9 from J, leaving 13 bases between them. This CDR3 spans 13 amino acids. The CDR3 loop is CASSLQTPGPQHF. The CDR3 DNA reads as TGTGCCAGCAGCCTTCAGACTCCGGGGCCCCAGCATTTT.

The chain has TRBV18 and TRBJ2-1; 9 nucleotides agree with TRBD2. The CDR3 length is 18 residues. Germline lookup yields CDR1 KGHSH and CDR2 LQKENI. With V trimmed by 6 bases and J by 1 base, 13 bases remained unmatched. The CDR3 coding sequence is TGTGCCAGCTCCCCGGCAGAAGCGGGAGGACGATCCTACAATGAGCAGTTCTTC. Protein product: CASSPAEAGGRSYNEQFF.

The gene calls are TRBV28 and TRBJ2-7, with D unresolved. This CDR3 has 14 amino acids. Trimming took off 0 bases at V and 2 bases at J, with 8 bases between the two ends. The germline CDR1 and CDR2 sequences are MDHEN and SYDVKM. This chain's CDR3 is CASSLWAGTYEQYF. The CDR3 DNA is TGTGCCAGCAGTTTATGGGCAGGAACCTACGAGCAGTACTTC. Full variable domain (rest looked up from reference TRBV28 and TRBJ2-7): DVKVTQSSRYLVKRTGEKVFLECVQDMDHENMFWYRQDPGLGLRLIYFSYDVKMKEKGDIPEGYSVSREKKERFSLILESASTNQTSMYLCASSLWAGTYEQYFGPGTRLTVT.

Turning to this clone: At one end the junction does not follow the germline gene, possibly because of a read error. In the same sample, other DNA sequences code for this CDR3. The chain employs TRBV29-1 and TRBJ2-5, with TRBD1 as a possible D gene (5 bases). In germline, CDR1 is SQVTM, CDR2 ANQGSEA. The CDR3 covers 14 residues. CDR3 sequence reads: CSVEDRSYQETQYF. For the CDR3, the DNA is TGCAGCGTCGAAGACAGATCGTACCAAGAGACCCAGTACTTC.

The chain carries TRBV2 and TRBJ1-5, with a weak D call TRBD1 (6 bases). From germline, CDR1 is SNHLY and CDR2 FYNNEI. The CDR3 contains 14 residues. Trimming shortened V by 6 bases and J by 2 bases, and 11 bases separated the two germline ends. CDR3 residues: CASSAGTRNQPQHF. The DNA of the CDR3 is TGTGCCAGCAGCGCCGGGACACGCAATCAGCCCCAGCATTTT. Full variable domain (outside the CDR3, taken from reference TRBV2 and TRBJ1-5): EPEVTQTPSHQVTQMGQEVILRCVPISNHLYFYWYRQILGQKVEFLVSFYNNEISEKSEIFDDQFSVERPDGSNFTLKIRSTKLEDSAMYFCASSAGTRNQPQHFGDGTRLSIL.

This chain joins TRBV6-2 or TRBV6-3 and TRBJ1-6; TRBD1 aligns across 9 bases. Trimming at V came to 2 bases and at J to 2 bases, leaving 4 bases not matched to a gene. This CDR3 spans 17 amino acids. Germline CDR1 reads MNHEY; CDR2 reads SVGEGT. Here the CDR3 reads CASSYPGQGAYNSPLHF. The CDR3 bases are TGTGCCAGCAGTTACCCGGGACAGGGCGCCTATAATTCACCCCTCCACTTT.

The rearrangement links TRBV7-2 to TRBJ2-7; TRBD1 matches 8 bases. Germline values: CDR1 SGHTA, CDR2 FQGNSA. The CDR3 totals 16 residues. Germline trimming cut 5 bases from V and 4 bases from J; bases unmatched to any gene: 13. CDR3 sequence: CASSTLLRTGSYEQYF. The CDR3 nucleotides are TGTGCCAGCAGCACCCTCCTAAGGACAGGGTCATACGAGCAGTACTTC. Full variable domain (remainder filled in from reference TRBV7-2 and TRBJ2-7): GAGVSQSPSNKVTEKGKDVELRCDPISGHTALYWYRQSLGQGLEFLIYFQGNSAPDKSGLPSDRFSAERTGGSVSTLTIQRTQQEDSAVYLCASSTLLRTGSYEQYFGPGTRLTVT.

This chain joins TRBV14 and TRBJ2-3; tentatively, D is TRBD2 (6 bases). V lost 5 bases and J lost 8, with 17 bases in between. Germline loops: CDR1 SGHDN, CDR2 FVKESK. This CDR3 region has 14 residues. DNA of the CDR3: TGTGCCAGCAGCTGGGCGGGGACGAGGGGTACGCAGTATTTT. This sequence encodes CASSWAGTRGTQYF.

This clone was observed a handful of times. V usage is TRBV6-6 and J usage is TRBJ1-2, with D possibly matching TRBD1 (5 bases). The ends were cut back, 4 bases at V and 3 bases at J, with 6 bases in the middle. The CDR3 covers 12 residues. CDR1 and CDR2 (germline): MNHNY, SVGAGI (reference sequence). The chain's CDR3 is CASSLGDYGYTF. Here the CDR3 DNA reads TGTGCCAGCAGTTTAGGGGACTATGGCTACACCTTC.

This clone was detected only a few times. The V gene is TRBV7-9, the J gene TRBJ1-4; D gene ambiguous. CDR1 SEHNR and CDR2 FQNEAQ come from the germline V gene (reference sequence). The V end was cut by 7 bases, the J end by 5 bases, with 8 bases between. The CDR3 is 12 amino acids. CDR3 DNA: TGTGCCAGCAAGCCCCTCAATGAAAAACTGTTTTTT. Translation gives CASKPLNEKLFF. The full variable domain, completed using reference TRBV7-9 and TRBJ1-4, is DTGVSQNPRHKITKRGQNVTFRCDPISEHNRLYWYRQTLGQGPEFLTYFQNEAQLEKSRLLSDRFSAERPKGSFSTLEIQRTEQGDSAMYLCASKPLNEKLFFGSGTQLSVL.

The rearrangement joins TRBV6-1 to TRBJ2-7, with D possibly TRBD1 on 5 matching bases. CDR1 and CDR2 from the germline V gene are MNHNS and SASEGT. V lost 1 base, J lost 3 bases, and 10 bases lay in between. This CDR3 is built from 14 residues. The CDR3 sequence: CASSEVRQGYEQYF. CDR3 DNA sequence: TGTGCCAGCAGTGAAGTAAGGCAGGGCTACGAGCAGTACTTC.

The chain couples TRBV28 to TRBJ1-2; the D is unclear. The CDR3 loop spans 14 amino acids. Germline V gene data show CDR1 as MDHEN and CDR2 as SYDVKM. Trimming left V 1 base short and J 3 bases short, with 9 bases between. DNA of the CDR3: TGTGCCAGCAGTTTATCCGGGGTTTACTATGGCTACACCTTC. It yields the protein CASSLSGVYYGYTF.

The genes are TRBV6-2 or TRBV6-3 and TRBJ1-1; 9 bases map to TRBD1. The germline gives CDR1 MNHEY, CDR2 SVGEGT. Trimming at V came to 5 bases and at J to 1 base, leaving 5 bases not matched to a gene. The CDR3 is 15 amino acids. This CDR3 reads CASSAQGASNTEAFF. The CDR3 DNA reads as TGTGCCAGCAGTGCACAGGGGGCGTCGAACACTGAAGCTTTCTTT.

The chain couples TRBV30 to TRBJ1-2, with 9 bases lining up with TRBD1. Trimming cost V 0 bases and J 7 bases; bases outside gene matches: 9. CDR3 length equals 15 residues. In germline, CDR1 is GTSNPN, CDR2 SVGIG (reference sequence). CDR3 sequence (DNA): TGTGCCTGGAGTGTACGTACAGGGGGCTATGTTGGCTACACCTTC. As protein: CAWSVRTGGYVGYTF.

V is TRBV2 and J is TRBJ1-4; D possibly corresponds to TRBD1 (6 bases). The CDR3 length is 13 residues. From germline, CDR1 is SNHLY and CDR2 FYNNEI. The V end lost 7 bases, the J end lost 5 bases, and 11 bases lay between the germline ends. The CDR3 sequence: CASKAGANEKLFF. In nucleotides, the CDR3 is TGTGCCAGCAAGGCAGGGGCAAATGAAAAACTGTTTTTT.